A selection of T cell receptor beta chains follows, all from one sample in a study of cytomegalovirus exposure and HLA in healthy donors. The protocol was immunoSEQ multiplex PCR, while the TCRdb copy is restricted to in-frame clones and leaves out a portion. The table for this sample gives some 110,000 clones. The material sequenced was PBMCs. Receptors originate from a man in his forties or fifties in good health and CMV-seropositive. Each CDR3 is given without its conserved first and last residue. Each record gives: J gene, V gene, CDR3 protein.

j_gene: TRBJ2-2; v_gene: TRBV7-9; CDR3aa: ASSLGDSIGAGELF
j_gene: TRBJ1-5; v_gene: TRBV7-9; CDR3aa: ASSLDREPQPQH
j_gene: TRBJ1-4; v_gene: TRBV15; CDR3aa: ATSGGRQETNEKLF
j_gene: TRBJ2-7; v_gene: TRBV7-2; CDR3aa: ASSLLTGNPYEQY
j_gene: TRBJ1-1; v_gene: TRBV5-6; CDR3aa: ASSLLLQSNTEAF
j_gene: TRBJ2-7; v_gene: TRBV29-1; CDR3aa: SVEVGTGLGYEQY
j_gene: TRBJ2-1; v_gene: TRBV19; CDR3aa: ASSILAASSYNEQF
j_gene: TRBJ2-7; v_gene: TRBV6-5; CDR3aa: ASSSQGIGGEQY
j_gene: TRBJ2-4; v_gene: TRBV5-8; CDR3aa: ASSLDLAGNIQY
j_gene: TRBJ2-2; v_gene: TRBV19; CDR3aa: ASKRRQDGTGELF
j_gene: TRBJ2-7; v_gene: TRBV6-5; CDR3aa: ASRSLRGEQY
j_gene: TRBJ1-4; v_gene: TRBV27; CDR3aa: ASSPIRTAGNEKLF
j_gene: TRBJ2-7; v_gene: TRBV6-1; CDR3aa: ASSKTENYEQY
j_gene: TRBJ2-3; v_gene: TRBV29-1; CDR3aa: SVEGLAGVSTDTQY
j_gene: TRBJ1-1; v_gene: TRBV29-1; CDR3aa: SANRVTEAF
j_gene: TRBJ2-7; v_gene: TRBV6-5; CDR3aa: ASSYSTSSYEQY
j_gene: TRBJ2-1; v_gene: TRBV11-2; CDR3aa: ASSRDRYNEQF
j_gene: TRBJ1-4; v_gene: TRBV18; CDR3aa: ASSLRGPGQPNEKLF
j_gene: TRBJ2-7; v_gene: TRBV5-8; CDR3aa: ASSGGWGQGTYEQY
j_gene: TRBJ1-4; v_gene: TRBV28; CDR3aa: ASSPTVPNEKLF
j_gene: TRBJ2-2; v_gene: TRBV4-2; CDR3aa: ASSQLGLADTGELF
j_gene: TRBJ1-1; v_gene: TRBV7-3; CDR3aa: ASSLSGGTEAF
j_gene: TRBJ2-1; v_gene: TRBV29-1; CDR3aa: SADRGQNEQF
j_gene: TRBJ1-1; v_gene: TRBV28; CDR3aa: ASSLLYTEAF
j_gene: TRBJ1-2; v_gene: TRBV15; CDR3aa: ATSSSGHDYGYT
j_gene: TRBJ1-2; v_gene: TRBV5-1; CDR3aa: ASSPNLDRVRGYT